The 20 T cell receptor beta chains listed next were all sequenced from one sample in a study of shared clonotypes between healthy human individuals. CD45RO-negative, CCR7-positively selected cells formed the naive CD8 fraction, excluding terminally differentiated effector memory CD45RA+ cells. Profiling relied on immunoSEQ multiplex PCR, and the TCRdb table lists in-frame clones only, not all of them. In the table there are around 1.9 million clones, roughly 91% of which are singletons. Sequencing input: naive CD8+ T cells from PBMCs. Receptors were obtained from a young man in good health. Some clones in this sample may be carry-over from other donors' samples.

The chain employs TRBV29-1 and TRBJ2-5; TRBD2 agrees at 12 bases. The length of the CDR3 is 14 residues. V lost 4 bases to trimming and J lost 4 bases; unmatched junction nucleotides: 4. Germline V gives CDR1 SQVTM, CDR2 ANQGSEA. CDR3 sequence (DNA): TGCAGCGTTGTGGCTAGCGGGAGGGTAGAGACCCAGTACTTC. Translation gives CSVVASGRVETQYF.

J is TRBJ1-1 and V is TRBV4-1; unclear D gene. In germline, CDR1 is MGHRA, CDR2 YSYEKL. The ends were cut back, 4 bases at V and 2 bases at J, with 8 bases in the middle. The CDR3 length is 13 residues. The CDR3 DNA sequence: TGCGCCAGCAGCCCCGTCATTAACACTGAAGCTTTCTTT. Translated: CASSPVINTEAFF.

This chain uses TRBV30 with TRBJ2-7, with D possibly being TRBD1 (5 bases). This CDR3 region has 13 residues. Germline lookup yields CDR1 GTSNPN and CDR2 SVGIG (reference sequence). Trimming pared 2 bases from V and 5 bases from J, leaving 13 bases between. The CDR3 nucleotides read TGTGCCTGGAGTCCTAAGGGGTTGGACGAGCAGTACTTC. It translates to CAWSPKGLDEQYF.

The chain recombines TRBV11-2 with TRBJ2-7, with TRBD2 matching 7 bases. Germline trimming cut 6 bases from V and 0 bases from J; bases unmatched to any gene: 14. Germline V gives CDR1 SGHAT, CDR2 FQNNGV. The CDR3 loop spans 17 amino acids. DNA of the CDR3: TGTGCCAGCAGAAGAGCCTTGCGGGAGTCTCCCTCCTACGAGCAGTACTTC. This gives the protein CASRRALRESPSYEQYF.

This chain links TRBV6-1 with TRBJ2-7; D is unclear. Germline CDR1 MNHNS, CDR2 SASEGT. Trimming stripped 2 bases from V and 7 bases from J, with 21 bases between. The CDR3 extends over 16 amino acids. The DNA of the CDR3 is TGTGCCAGCAGTGAAACGCCTTTGAGCCAGTCCAGGGAGCAGTACTTC. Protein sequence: CASSETPLSQSREQYF.

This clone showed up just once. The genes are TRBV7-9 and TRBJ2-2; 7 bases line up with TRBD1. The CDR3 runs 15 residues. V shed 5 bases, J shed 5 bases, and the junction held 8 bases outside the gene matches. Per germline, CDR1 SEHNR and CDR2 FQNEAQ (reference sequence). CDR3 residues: CASSTRQGGTGELFF. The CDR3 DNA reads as TGTGCCAGCAGCACTAGACAGGGTGGAACCGGGGAGCTGTTTTTT.

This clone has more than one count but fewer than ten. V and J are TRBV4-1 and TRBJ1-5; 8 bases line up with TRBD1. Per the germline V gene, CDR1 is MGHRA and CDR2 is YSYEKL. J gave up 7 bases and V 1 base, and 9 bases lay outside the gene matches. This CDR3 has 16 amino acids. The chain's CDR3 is CASSQAPRDRRQPQHF. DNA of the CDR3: TGCGCCAGCAGCCAAGCACCCCGGGACAGGAGGCAGCCCCAGCATTTT.

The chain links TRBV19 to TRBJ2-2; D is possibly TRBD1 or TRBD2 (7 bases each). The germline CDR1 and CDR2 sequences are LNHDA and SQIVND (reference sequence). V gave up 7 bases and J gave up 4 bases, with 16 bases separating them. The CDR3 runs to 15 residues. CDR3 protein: CASTHDREGTGELFF. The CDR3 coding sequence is TGTGCCAGTACCCATGACAGGGAGGGCACCGGGGAGCTGTTTTTT. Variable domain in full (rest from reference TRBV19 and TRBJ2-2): DGGITQSPKYLFRKEGQNVTLSCEQNLNHDAMYWYRQDPGQGLRLIYYSQIVNDFQKGDIAEGYSVSREKKESFPLTVTSAQKNPTAFYLCASTHDREGTGELFFGEGSRLTVL.

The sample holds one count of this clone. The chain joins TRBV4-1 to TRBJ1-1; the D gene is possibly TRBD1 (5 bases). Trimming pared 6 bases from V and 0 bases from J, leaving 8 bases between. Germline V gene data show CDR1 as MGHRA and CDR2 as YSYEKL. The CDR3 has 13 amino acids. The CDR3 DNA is TGCGCCAGCAGGCGGACACTGAACACTGAAGCTTTCTTT. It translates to CASRRTLNTEAFF.

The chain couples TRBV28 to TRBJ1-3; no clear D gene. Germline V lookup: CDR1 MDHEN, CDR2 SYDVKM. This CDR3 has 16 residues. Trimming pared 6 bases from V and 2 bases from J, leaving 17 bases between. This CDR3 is CASSSLSAYPGNTIYF. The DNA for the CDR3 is TGTGCCAGCAGCTCGCTAAGCGCTTACCCTGGAAACACCATATATTTT.

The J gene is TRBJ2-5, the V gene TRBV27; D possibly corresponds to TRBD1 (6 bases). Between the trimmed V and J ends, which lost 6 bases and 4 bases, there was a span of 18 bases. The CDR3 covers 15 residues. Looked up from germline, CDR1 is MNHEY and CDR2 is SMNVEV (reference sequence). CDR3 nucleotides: TGTGCCAGCAGCTCGGACAGTTCGGTGTCAGAGACCCAGTACTTC. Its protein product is CASSSDSSVSETQYF.

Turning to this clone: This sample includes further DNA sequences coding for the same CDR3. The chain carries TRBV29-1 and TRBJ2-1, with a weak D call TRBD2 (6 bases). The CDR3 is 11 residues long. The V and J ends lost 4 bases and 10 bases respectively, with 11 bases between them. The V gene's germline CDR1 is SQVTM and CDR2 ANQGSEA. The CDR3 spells CSVVGGQEQFF. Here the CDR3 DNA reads TGCAGCGTTGTCGGAGGGCAAGAGCAGTTCTTC.

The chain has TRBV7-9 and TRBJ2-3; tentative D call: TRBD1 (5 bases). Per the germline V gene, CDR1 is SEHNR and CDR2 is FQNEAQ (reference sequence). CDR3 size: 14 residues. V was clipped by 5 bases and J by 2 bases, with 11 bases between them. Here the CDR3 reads CASSEGVFTDTQYF. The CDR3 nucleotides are TGTGCCAGCAGCGAAGGGGTCTTCACAGATACGCAGTATTTT.

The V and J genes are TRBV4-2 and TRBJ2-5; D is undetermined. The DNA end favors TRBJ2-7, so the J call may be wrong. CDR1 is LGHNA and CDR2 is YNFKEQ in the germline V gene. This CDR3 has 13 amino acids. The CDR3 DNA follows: TGTGCCAGCAGCCAAGAAACTGGCTACGAGCAGTACTTC. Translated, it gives CASSQETGYEQYF.

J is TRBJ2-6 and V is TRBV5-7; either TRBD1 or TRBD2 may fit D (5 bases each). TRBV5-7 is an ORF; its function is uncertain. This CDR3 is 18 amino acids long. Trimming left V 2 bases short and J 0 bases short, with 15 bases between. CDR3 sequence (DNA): TGTGCCAGCAGCTTTTGGGGGACGGCTAACTCTGGGGCCAACGTCCTGACTTTC. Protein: CASSFWGTANSGANVLTF.

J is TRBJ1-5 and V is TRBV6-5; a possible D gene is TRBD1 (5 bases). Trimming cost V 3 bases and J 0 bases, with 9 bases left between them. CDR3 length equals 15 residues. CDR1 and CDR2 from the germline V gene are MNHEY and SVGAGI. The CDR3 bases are TGTGCCAGCAGTTATTCAGGGCTTAGCAATCAGCCCCAGCATTTT. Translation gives CASSYSGLSNQPQHF.

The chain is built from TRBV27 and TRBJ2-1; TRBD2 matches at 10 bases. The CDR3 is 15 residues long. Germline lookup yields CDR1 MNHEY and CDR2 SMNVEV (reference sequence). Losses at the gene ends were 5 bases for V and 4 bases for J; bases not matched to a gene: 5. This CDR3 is CASSKAGGRYNEQFF. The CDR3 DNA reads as TGTGCCAGCAGTAAAGCGGGAGGGAGGTACAATGAGCAGTTCTTC.

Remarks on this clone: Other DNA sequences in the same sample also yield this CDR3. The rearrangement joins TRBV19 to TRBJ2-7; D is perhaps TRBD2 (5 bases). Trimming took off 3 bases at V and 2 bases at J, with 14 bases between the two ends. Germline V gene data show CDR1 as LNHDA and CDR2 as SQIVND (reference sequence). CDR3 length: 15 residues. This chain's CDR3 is CASSIGRGGAYEQYF. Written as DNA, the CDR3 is TGTGCCAGTAGTATCGGTCGGGGTGGCGCCTACGAGCAGTACTTC.

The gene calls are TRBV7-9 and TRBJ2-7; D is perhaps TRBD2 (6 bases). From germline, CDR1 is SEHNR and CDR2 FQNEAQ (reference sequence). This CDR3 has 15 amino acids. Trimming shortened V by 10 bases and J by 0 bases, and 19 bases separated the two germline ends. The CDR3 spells CATRGGDGSSYEQYF. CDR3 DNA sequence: TGTGCCACCCGAGGAGGGGACGGGAGCTCCTACGAGCAGTACTTC.

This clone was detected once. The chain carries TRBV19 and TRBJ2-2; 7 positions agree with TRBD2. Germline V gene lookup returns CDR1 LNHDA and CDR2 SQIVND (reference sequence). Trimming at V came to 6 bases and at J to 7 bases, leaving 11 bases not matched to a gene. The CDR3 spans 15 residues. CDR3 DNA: TGTGCCAGTAGCGTGGGGGAGGGGATATACGGGGAGCTGTTTTTT. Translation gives CASSVGEGIYGELFF. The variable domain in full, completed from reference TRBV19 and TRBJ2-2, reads DGGITQSPKYLFRKEGQNVTLSCEQNLNHDAMYWYRQDPGQGLRLIYYSQIVNDFQKGDIAEGYSVSREKKESFPLTVTSAQKNPTAFYLCASSVGEGIYGELFFGEGSRLTVL.